This TCR beta chain was sequenced for a study of patients and donors after allogeneic stem cell transplantation. TCRdb analysed the RT-PCR reads with MiXCR anew, one entry per CDR3 protein. The data contain around 150,000 distinct CDR3 sequences, roughly 35% of them seen just once; the ten biggest clones take up 50% to 65%. Trimming cost V 0 bases and J 4 bases, with 14 bases left between them. CDR3 length equals 15 residues. Germline assignment: CDR1 SGHKS and CDR2 YYEKEE (reference sequence). The chain employs TRBV5-5 and TRBJ2-7; tentative D call: TRBD2 (5 bases). Sequencing was carried out using blood, either unsorted or a sorted T cell fraction (not recorded which). The clonotype originates from a human donor who was either an allogeneic HSCT recipient or a stem cell or donor lymphocyte infusion donor (not recorded which). It is not recorded whose cells these are; they may come from a transplant donor. The CDR3: CASSLVTSSWYEQYF. The CDR3 region has the DNA TGTGCCAGCAGCTTGGTCACTAGTAGTTGGTACGAGCAGTACTTC.